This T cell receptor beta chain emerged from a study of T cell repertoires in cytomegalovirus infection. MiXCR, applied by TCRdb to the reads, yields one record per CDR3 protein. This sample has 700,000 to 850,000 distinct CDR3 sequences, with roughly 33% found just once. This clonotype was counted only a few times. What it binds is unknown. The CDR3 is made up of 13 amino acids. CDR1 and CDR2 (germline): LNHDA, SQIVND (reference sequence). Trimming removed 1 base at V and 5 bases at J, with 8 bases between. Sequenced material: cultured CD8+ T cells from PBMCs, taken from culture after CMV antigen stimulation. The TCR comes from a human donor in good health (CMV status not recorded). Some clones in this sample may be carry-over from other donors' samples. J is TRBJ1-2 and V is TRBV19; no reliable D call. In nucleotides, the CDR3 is TGTGCCAGTAGTATAGCCCCAGTTTATGGCTACACCTTC. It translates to CASSIAPVYGYTF.